Ten or more counts support the clone carrying this T cell receptor beta chain. Each CDR3 protein gets one entry after TCRdb re-called the PCR reads with MiXCR. The profile shows roughly 20,000 distinct CDR3 sequences, just under 40% of them singletons. The sample belongs to a study of tumor-infiltrating lymphocytes in oesophageal squamous cell carcinoma. The TCR was taken from a male donor with esophageal squamous cell carcinoma. The sequencing input was esophageal tumor tissue.

The CDR3 coding sequence is TGCGCCAGCAGCCCTCTGGGGGGCGGTGGAAACATTCAGTACTTC. It yields the protein CASSPLGGGGNIQYF. V usage is TRBV5-1 and J usage is TRBJ2-4; D may match TRBD1 or TRBD2 (6 bases each). This CDR3 contains 15 residues. The germline gives CDR1 SGHRS, CDR2 YFSETQ. Trimming took 4 bases from V and 6 from J, leaving 17 bases between them.